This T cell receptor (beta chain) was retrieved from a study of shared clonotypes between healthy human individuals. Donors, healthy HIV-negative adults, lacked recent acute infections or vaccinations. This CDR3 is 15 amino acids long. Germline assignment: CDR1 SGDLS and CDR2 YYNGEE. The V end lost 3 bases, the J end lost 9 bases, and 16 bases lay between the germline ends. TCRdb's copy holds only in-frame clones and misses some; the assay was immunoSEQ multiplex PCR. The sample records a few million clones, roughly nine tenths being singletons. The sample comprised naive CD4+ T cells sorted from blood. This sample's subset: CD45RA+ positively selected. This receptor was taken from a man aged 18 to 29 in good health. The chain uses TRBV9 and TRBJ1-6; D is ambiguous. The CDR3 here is CASSEGWQSSSPLHF. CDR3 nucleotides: TGTGCCAGCAGCGAGGGCTGGCAGTCGAGTTCACCCCTCCACTTT. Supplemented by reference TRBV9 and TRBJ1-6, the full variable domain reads DSGVTQTPKHLITATGQRVTLRCSPRSGDLSVYWYQQSLDQGLQFLIQYYNGEERAKGNILERFSAQQFPDLHSELNLSSLELGDSALYFCASSEGWQSSSPLHFGNGTRLTVT.